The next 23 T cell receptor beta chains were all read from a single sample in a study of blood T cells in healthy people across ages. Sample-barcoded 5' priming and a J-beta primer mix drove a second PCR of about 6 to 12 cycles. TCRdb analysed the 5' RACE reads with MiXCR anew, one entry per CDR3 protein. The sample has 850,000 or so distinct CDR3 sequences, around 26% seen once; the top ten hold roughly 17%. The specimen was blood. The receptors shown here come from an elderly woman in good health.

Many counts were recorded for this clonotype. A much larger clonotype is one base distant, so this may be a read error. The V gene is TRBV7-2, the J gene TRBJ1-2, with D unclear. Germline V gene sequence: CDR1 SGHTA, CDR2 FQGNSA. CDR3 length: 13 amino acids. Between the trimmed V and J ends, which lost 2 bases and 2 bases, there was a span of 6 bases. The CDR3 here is CASSLQRNYGYTF. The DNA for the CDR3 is TGTGCCAGCAGCTTACAGAGGAACTATGGCTACACCTTC.

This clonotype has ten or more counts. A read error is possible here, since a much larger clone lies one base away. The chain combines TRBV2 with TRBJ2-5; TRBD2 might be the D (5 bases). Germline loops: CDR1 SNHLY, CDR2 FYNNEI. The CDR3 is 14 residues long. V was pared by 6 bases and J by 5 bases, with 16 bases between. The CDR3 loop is CASRRVGPRETQYF. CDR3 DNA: TGTGCCAGCAGGAGGGTCGGGCCGAGGGAGACCCAGTACTTC.

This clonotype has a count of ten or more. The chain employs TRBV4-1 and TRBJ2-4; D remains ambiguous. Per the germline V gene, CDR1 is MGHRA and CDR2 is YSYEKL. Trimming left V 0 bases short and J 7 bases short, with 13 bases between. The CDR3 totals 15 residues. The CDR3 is CASSQDPNSHNIQYF. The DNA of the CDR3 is TGCGCCAGCAGCCAAGATCCGAACAGCCACAACATTCAGTACTTC.

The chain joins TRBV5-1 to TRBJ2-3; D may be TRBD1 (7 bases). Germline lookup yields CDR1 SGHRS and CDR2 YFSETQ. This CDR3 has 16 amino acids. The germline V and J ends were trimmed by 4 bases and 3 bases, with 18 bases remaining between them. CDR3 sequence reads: CASSIRQGGRTDTQYF. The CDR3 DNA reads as TGCGCCAGCAGCATCCGACAGGGAGGAAGGACAGATACGCAGTATTTT.

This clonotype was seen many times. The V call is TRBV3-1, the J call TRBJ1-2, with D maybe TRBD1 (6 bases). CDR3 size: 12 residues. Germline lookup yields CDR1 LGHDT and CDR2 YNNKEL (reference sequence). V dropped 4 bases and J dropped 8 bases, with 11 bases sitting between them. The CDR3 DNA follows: TGTGCCAGCAGCCCCAGGGGTTCAGGCTACACCTTC. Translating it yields CASSPRGSGYTF.

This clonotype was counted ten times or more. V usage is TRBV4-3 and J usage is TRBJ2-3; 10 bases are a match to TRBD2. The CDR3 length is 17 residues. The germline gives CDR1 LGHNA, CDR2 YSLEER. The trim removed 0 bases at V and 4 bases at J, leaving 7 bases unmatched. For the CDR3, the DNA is TGCGCCAGCAGCCAAGATCCCCCTAGCGGGGGCCCAGATACGCAGTATTTT. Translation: CASSQDPPSGGPDTQYF.

Written as DNA, the CDR3 is TGTGCCAGTAGTATATTAAGACTAGCGGGGGCCCAATACAACAATGAGCAGTTCTTC. Residues: CASSILRLAGAQYNNEQFF. The V and J genes are TRBV19 and TRBJ2-1; TRBD2 agrees at 12 bases. The CDR3 runs 19 residues. The junction had 13 bases not matched to a gene; V was cut back by 2 bases and J by 5 bases. CDR1 and CDR2 (germline): LNHDA, SQIVND (reference sequence).

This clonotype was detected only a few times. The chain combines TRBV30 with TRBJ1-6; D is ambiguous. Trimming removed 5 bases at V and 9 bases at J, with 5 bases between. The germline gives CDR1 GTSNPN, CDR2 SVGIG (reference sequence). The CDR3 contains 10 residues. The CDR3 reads CAWGFSPLHF. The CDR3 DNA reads TGTGCCTGGGGGTTTTCACCCCTCCACTTT.

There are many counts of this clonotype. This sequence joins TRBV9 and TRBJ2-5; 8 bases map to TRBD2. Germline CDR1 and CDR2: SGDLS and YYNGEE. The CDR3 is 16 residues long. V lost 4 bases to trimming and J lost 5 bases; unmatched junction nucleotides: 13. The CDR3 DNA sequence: TGTGCCAGCAGCCCAAGAGGGCGGGGGGCTGGGGAGACCCAGTACTTC. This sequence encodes CASSPRGRGAGETQYF.

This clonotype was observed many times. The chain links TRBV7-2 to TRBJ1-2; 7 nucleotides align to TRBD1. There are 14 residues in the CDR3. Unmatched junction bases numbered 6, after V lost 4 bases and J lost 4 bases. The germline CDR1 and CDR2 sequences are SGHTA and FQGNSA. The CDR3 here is CASSSRSGGYGYTF. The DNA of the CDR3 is TGTGCCAGCAGCTCCCGGTCAGGGGGCTATGGCTACACCTTC.

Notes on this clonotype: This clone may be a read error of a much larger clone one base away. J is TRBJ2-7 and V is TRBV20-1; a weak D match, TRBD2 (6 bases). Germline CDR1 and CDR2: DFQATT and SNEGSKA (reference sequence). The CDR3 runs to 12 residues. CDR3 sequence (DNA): TGCAGGGCGGAGGGGCCCACATACGAGCAGTACTTC. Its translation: CRAEGPTYEQYF.

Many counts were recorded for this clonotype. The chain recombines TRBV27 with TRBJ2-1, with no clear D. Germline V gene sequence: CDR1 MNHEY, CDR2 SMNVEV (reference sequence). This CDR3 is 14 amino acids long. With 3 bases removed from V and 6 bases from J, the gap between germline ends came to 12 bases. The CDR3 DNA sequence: TGTGCCAGCAGTTTTATATCCCCTCCCAATGAGCAGTTCTTC. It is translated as CASSFISPPNEQFF.

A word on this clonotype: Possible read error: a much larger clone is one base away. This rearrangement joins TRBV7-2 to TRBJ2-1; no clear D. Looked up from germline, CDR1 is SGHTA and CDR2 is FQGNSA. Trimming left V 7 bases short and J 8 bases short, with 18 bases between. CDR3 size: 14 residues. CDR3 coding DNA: TGTGCCAGCAACAACCCGGCGCAGTTCTATGAGCAGTTCTTC. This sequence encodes CASNNPAQFYEQFF.

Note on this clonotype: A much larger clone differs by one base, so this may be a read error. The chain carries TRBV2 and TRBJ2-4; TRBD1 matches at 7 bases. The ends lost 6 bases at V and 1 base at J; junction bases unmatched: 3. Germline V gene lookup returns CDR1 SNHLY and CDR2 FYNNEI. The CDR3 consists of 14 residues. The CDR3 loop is CASRTTGAKNIQYF. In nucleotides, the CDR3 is TGTGCCAGCAGGACGACAGGGGCCAAAAACATTCAGTACTTC.

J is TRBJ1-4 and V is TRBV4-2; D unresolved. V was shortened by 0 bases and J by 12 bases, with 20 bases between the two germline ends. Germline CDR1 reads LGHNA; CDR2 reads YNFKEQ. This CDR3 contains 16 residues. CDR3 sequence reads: CASSQDRVLRGEELFF. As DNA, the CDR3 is TGTGCCAGCAGCCAAGATAGGGTCCTTCGGGGAGAAGAACTGTTTTTT.

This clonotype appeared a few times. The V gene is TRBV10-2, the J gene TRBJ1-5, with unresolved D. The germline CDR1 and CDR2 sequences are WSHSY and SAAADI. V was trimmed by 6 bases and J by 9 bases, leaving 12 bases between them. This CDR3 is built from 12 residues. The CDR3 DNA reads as TGCGCCAGCAGCAACAGAGATTTGCCCCAGCATTTT. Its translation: CASSNRDLPQHF.

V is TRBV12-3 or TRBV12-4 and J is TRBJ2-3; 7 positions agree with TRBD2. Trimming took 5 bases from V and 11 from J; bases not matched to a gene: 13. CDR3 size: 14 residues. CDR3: CASSPWEGADVQYF. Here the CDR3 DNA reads TGTGCCAGCAGTCCCTGGGAGGGAGCAGATGTGCAGTATTTT.

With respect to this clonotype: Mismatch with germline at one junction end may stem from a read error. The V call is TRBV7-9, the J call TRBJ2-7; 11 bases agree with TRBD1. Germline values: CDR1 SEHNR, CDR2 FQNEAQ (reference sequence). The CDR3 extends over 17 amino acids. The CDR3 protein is CTSSSSGTGGNSYEQYF. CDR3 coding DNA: TGTACCAGCAGCAGCTCCGGGACAGGGGGTAACTCCTACGAGCAGTACTTC.

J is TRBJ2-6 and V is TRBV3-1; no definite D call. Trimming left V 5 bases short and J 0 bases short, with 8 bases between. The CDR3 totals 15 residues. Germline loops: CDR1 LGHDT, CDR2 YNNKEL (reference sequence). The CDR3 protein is CASSSTFSGANVLTF. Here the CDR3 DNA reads TGTGCCAGCAGCTCGACCTTCTCTGGGGCCAACGTCCTGACTTTC.

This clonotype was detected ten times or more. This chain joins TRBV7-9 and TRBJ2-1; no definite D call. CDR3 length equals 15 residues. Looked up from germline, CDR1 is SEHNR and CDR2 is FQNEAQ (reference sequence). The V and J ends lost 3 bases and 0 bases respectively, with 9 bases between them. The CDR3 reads CASSFLSLSYNEQFF. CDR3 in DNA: TGTGCCAGCAGCTTTCTTTCCCTCTCCTACAATGAGCAGTTCTTC. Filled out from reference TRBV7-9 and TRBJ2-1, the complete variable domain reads DTGVSQNPRHKITKRGQNVTFRCDPISEHNRLYWYRQTLGQGPEFLTYFQNEAQLEKSRLLSDRFSAERPKGSFSTLEIQRTEQGDSAMYLCASSFLSLSYNEQFFGPGTRLTVL.

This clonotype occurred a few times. CDR3 loop: CASSSKGNTIYF. In nucleotides, the CDR3 is TGCGCCAGCAGCTCTAAGGGAAACACCATATATTTT. This chain uses TRBV5-1 with TRBJ1-3; D is undetermined. Germline CDR1 and CDR2: SGHRS and YFSETQ. V lost 3 bases and J 4 bases, leaving 5 bases between the germline ends. CDR3 length: 12 amino acids. The full variable domain, rest sourced from reference TRBV5-1 and TRBJ1-3, is KAGVTQTPRYLIKTRGQQVTLSCSPISGHRSVSWYQQTPGQGLQFLFEYFSETQRNKGNFPGRFSGRQFSNSRSEMNVSTLELGDSALYLCASSSKGNTIYFGEGSWLTVV.

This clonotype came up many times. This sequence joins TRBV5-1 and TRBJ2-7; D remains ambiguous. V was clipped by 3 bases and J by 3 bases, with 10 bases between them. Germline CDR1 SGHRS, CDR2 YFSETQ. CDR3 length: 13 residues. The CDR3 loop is CASSWIGDYEQYF. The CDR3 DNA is TGCGCCAGCAGCTGGATCGGTGACTACGAGCAGTACTTC.

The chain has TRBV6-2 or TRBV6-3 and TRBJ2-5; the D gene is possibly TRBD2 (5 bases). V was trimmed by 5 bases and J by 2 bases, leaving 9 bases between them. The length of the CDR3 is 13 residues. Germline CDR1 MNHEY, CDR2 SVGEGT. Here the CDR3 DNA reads TGTGCCAGCAGTGAAGCGGTACAAGAGACCCAGTACTTC. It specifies CASSEAVQETQYF.